A single sample gave rise to the 12 T cell receptor beta chains below, sequenced in a study of cytomegalovirus exposure and HLA in healthy donors. The PCR ran on 60 Vbeta and 13 Jbeta primers. Sequenced by immunoSEQ multiplex PCR; TCRdb stores in-frame clones only, minus some. Here the sample spans around 150,000 clones, approximately 80% being singletons. The sample consisted of PBMCs. The receptors originated from a man in his forties in good health and CMV-seronegative.

The chain employs TRBV28 and TRBJ2-7; a possible D gene is TRBD1 (5 bases). The V end was cut by 8 bases, the J end by 5 bases, with 13 bases between. The CDR3 is made up of 12 amino acids. CDR1 and CDR2 (germline): MDHEN, SYDVKM. CDR3 loop: CASPGFFHEQYF. CDR3 nucleotides: TGTGCCAGCCCAGGGTTTTTCCACGAGCAGTACTTC.

Comment on this clone: The junction differs from germline at one of its ends, possibly a read error. V gene TRBV7-9 combines with J gene TRBJ2-7, with D perhaps given as TRBD1 or TRBD2 (7 bases each). CDR1 and CDR2 (germline): SEHNR, FQNEAQ (reference sequence). This CDR3 has 12 residues. The CDR3 is CSSSRGGAEQYF. In nucleotides, the CDR3 is TGTTCCAGCAGCAGGGGGGGGGCCGAGCAGTACTTC. The entire variable domain, with the rest obtained from reference TRBV7-9 and TRBJ2-7, is as follows: DTGVSQNPRHKITKRGQNVTFRCDPISEHNRLYWYRQTLGQGPEFLTYFQNEAQLEKSRLLSDRFSAERPKGSFSTLEIQRTEQGDSAMYLCSSSRGGAEQYFGPGTRLTVT.

Here the CDR3 reads CASSRAGAGTDTQYF. CDR3 bases: TGTGCCAGCAGCCGAGCGGGGGCCGGCACAGATACGCAGTATTTT. V gene TRBV6-1 combines with J gene TRBJ2-3; TRBD2 aligns across 8 bases. Germline loops: CDR1 MNHNS, CDR2 SASEGT. The CDR3 sequence is 15 residues long. The V segment lost 6 bases and the J segment 1 base; nucleotides outside the gene matches: 6.

V is TRBV5-4 and J is TRBJ2-6; TRBD1 matches at 8 bases. V trimming: 4 bases; J trimming: 0 bases; junction bases outside the gene matches: 12. CDR1 and CDR2 from the germline V gene are SGHNT and YYREEE (reference sequence). The CDR3 totals 19 residues. The CDR3 here is CASSRWGLGQVSGANVLTF. CDR3 sequence (DNA): TGTGCCAGCAGCCGCTGGGGTCTGGGACAGGTCTCTGGGGCCAACGTCCTGACTTTC.

The chain is built from TRBV5-8 and TRBJ2-1; 12 bases agree with TRBD2. Trimming cost V 4 bases and J 4 bases; bases outside gene matches: 9. Germline V lookup: CDR1 SGHTS, CDR2 YDEGEE. The CDR3 loop spans 17 amino acids. The CDR3 spells CASSQMTSGRPYNEQFF. The CDR3 nucleotides read TGTGCCAGCAGCCAAATGACTAGCGGGAGACCGTACAATGAGCAGTTCTTC.

V and J are TRBV4-1 and TRBJ2-5; TRBD2 aligns across 13 bases. Germline V gene lookup returns CDR1 MGHRA and CDR2 YSYEKL. The CDR3 is 18 residues long. The V segment lost 2 bases and the J segment 2 bases; nucleotides outside the gene matches: 8. CDR3 sequence (DNA): TGCGCCAGCAGCCAACGCCTTGGACTAGCGGGAGAGCAAGAGACCCAGTACTTC. The encoded protein is CASSQRLGLAGEQETQYF.

The chain uses TRBV14 and TRBJ1-6; 10 bases line up with TRBD1. The trim removed 4 bases at V and 10 bases at J, leaving 10 bases unmatched. CDR1 and CDR2 (germline): SGHDN, FVKESK. The CDR3 totals 16 residues. The CDR3 region has the DNA TGTGCCAGCAGCCCCCGGACAGGGGGAGAGGTGTCACCCCTCCACTTT. This gives the protein CASSPRTGGEVSPLHF.

This chain connects TRBV6-5 to TRBJ1-1; 7 positions match TRBD1. The CDR3 spans 14 residues. Looked up from germline, CDR1 is MNHEY and CDR2 is SVGAGI. Germline trimming cut 5 bases from V and 1 base from J; bases unmatched to any gene: 4. CDR3 in DNA: TGTGCCAGCAGTACACAGGGGTGGAACACTGAAGCTTTCTTT. Protein: CASSTQGWNTEAFF.

The J gene is TRBJ2-3, the V gene TRBV9; D is possibly TRBD1 (5 bases). The V end lost 0 bases, the J end lost 0 bases, and 11 bases lay between the germline ends. There are 16 residues in the CDR3. Germline V CDR1 and CDR2: SGDLS, YYNGEE. The CDR3 nucleotides are TGTGCCAGCAGCGTAGCAGGACATTTTAGCACAGATACGCAGTATTTT. This sequence encodes CASSVAGHFSTDTQYF.

V and J are TRBV29-1 and TRBJ2-3, with a tentative D call TRBD1 (5 bases). The CDR3 spans 13 residues. CDR1 and CDR2 (germline): SQVTM, ANQGSEA. Between the trimmed V and J ends, which lost 5 bases and 4 bases, there was a span of 13 bases. CDR3 in DNA: TGCAGCGTTAATACCAGGGTGGCAGATACGCAGTATTTT. It is translated as CSVNTRVADTQYF.

The V call is TRBV28, the J call TRBJ1-2; D remains unclear. This CDR3 has 13 residues. The V gene lost 1 base and the J gene lost 0 bases, with 3 bases spanning the gap. From germline, CDR1 is MDHEN and CDR2 SYDVKM. CDR3 nucleotides: TGTGCCAGCAGTTTATCGGCTAACTATGGCTACACCTTC. As protein: CASSLSANYGYTF.

J is TRBJ2-7 and V is TRBV5-1; possibly TRBD2 for D (6 bases). CDR1 and CDR2 (germline): SGHRS, YFSETQ. V shed 1 base and J shed 5 bases, with 13 bases lying between them. The CDR3 sequence is 14 residues long. Here the CDR3 reads CASSLQGWGDEQYF. CDR3 sequence (DNA): TGCGCCAGCAGCTTGCAGGGTTGGGGGGACGAGCAGTACTTC.